The following is a TCR beta chain sequence with its context. Its antigen is not identified. V gave up 5 bases and J gave up 5 bases, with 9 bases separating them. Germline V CDR1 and CDR2: SGHTA, FQGNSA. The CDR3 totals 12 residues. This PCR relied on a set of 60 Vbeta primers and 13 Jbeta primers. Libraries were prepared by immunoSEQ multiplex PCR; TCRdb keeps only in-frame clonotypes and omits some of them. The sample consists of roughly 110,000 clones, roughly 80% of them appearing once. These data come from a study of cytomegalovirus exposure and HLA in healthy donors. Study-level points and caveats: Across all donors, roughly uniform sequencing depth was an assumption of the presence/absence analyses. Per a later analysis, roughly 17,000 TCR beta sequences showed association with HLA alleles at 0.05 false discovery rate.

This sequence was found in a man over 45 in good health and CMV-seronegative. Specimen: PBMCs. The J gene is TRBJ2-5, the V gene TRBV7-2; D call uncertain. CDR3 residues: CASSPKAETQYF. The CDR3 nucleotides read TGTGCCAGCAGCCCAAAAGCGGAGACCCAGTACTTC.